What follows are 17 T cell receptor beta chains derived from one specimen sequenced in a study of TIL therapy for anti-PD-1-resistant metastatic lung cancer. Time point in this sample: pre-treatment sample, taken before nivolumab and TIL therapy. The immunoSEQ assay was v3. Repertoires were generated with immunoSEQ multiplex PCR, while TCRdb's copy carries only in-frame clones and drops some. Of under 70,000 clones listed, around 70% were seen once; the top ten hold about 2%. This specimen was blood, taken at baseline. The receptors were gathered from a person aged 25 to 80 with non-small cell lung cancer.

The CDR3 nucleotides read TGTGCCAGCAGCTTAGGGGCACCCTCGAACACCGGGGAGCTGTTTTTT. This gives the protein CASSLGAPSNTGELFF. The J gene is TRBJ2-2, the V gene TRBV13; D is undetermined. The V end was cut by 0 bases, the J end by 0 bases, with 8 bases between. The CDR3 length is 16 residues. Germline V lookup: CDR1 PRHDT, CDR2 FYEKMQ (reference sequence).

In its sample, this clone was seen once. The chain links TRBV7-2 to TRBJ1-2; tentatively, D is TRBD1 (6 bases). V was trimmed by 4 bases and J by 4 bases, leaving 22 bases between them. Germline V gene sequence: CDR1 SGHTA, CDR2 FQGNSA. The CDR3 covers 17 residues. CDR3 sequence: CASSSPTGGHIIYGYTF. DNA for the CDR3: TGTGCCAGCAGCTCCCCAACGGGGGGACACATAATCTATGGCTACACCTTC.

This sequence joins TRBV2 and TRBJ2-7; no clear D gene. Germline lookup yields CDR1 SNHLY and CDR2 FYNNEI. The ends were cut back, 3 bases at V and 1 base at J, with 16 bases in the middle. The CDR3 is made up of 16 amino acids. As DNA, the CDR3 is TGTGCCAGCAGTGACCCACAGAGGTTTTTATCCTACGAGCAGTACTTC. Protein: CASSDPQRFLSYEQYF. Using reference TRBV2 and TRBJ2-7 for the parts outside the CDR3, the full variable domain is EPEVTQTPSHQVTQMGQEVILRCVPISNHLYFYWYRQILGQKVEFLVSFYNNEISEKSEIFDDQFSVERPDGSNFTLKIRSTKLEDSAMYFCASSDPQRFLSYEQYFGPGTRLTVT.

The chain recombines TRBV5-4 with TRBJ2-5, with TRBD2 as a possible D gene (5 bases). Germline loops: CDR1 SGHNT, CDR2 YYREEE (reference sequence). CDR3 length: 13 amino acids. Trimming cost V 7 bases and J 2 bases, with 12 bases left between them. This chain's CDR3 is CASSAGGQETQYF. The CDR3 region has the DNA TGTGCCAGCTCCGCTGGCGGGCAAGAGACCCAGTACTTC. Variable domain in full (rest from reference TRBV5-4 and TRBJ2-5): ETGVTQSPTHLIKTRGQQVTLRCSSQSGHNTVSWYQQALGQGPQFIFQYYREEENGRGNFPPRFSGLQFPNYSSELNVNALELDDSALYLCASSAGGQETQYFGPGTRLLVL.

This chain links TRBV6-5 with TRBJ1-2; 8 bases are shared with TRBD1. CDR3 length: 15 residues. CDR1 and CDR2 (germline): MNHEY, SVGAGI. V lost 6 bases, J lost 5 bases, and 11 bases stayed unmatched. CDR3 DNA sequence: TGTGCCAGCAGAATGGACAGGGTAGGGGGTTATGGCTACACCTTC. Amino acids: CASRMDRVGGYGYTF.

The V call is TRBV6-6, the J call TRBJ2-7; 8 nucleotides agree with TRBD1. The CDR3 has 13 amino acids. Germline loops: CDR1 MNHNY, CDR2 SVGAGI (reference sequence). V was clipped by 4 bases and J by 5 bases; unmatched bases: 4. CDR3 DNA sequence: TGTGCCAGCAGTTTAACAGGGGGTAACGAGCAGTACTTC. Translation gives CASSLTGGNEQYF.

The V call is TRBV7-6, the J call TRBJ2-1; TRBD2 aligns across 7 bases. After removal of 5 bases from V and 9 bases from J, the junction contained 7 bases not matched to a gene. The CDR3 has 13 residues. Germline loops: CDR1 SGHVS, CDR2 FNYEAQ. In DNA, the CDR3 is TGTGCCAGCAGCCTACTAGCGCCCAGTGAGCAGTTCTTC. It encodes CASSLLAPSEQFF.

The chain is built from TRBV7-9 and TRBJ1-2; 10 bases match TRBD1. The CDR3 spans 14 residues. Germline V gives CDR1 SEHNR, CDR2 FQNEAQ (reference sequence). V dropped 3 bases and J dropped 2; count of bases not matched to a gene: 0. CDR3 sequence: CASSLGQGNYGYTF. Here the CDR3 DNA reads TGTGCCAGCAGCTTGGGACAGGGGAACTATGGCTACACCTTC.

This rearrangement joins TRBV7-3 to TRBJ1-1, with 9 bases aligning to TRBD1. CDR1 is SGHTA and CDR2 is FQGTGA in the germline V gene. V shed 5 bases and J 5 bases; nucleotides not matched to a gene: 15. The CDR3 is made up of 17 amino acids. The CDR3 DNA sequence: TGTGCCAGCAGCGCACTACCGGGACAGGGCGAGAGGACTGAAGCTTTCTTT. As protein: CASSALPGQGERTEAFF.

This clone has a handful of counts. A junction end diverges from the germline sequence, so it may reflect a read error. The chain combines TRBV6-1 with TRBJ1-5; D may be TRBD1 (6 bases). The CDR3 loop spans 11 amino acids. Germline CDR1 and CDR2: MNHNS and SASEGT. The CDR3 is CASSEGRGQSF. DNA for the CDR3: TGTGCCAGCAGTGAAGGACGGGGGCAGTCTTTT.

This chain connects TRBV5-6 to TRBJ1-4; D is ambiguous. Germline lookup yields CDR1 SGHDT and CDR2 YYEEEE. The CDR3 contains 16 residues. The V end lost 1 base, the J end lost 5 bases, and 15 bases lay between the germline ends. CDR3 amino acids: CASSLSLAAPNEKLFF. The CDR3 DNA sequence: TGTGCCAGCAGCTTGTCTTTGGCAGCGCCGAATGAAAAACTGTTTTTT.

V usage is TRBV27 and J usage is TRBJ2-1; D is possibly TRBD2 (6 bases). Trimming removed 6 bases at V and 2 bases at J, with 11 bases between. This CDR3 has 14 residues. Germline V gene lookup returns CDR1 MNHEY and CDR2 SMNVEV (reference sequence). CDR3 sequence: CASSPWGAYNEQFF. In DNA form, the CDR3 reads TGTGCCAGCAGCCCCTGGGGGGCCTACAATGAGCAGTTCTTC.

The chain recombines TRBV11-3 with TRBJ2-6; no reliable D call. The V end lost 1 base, the J end lost 8 bases, and 6 bases lay between the germline ends. Germline assignment: CDR1 SGHNT and CDR2 YENEEA. The CDR3 is 13 residues long. The DNA of the CDR3 is TGTGCCAGCAGCTTAGGAAGGTCCAACGTCCTGACTTTC. Protein sequence: CASSLGRSNVLTF. Full variable domain (outside the CDR3, taken from reference TRBV11-3 and TRBJ2-6): EAGVVQSPRYKIIEKKQPVAFWCNPISGHNTLYWYLQNLGQGPELLIRYENEEAVDDSQLPKDRFSAERLKGVDSTLKIQPAELGDSAVYLCASSLGRSNVLTFGAGSRLTVL.

This clone was seen only once. The genes are TRBV11-2 and TRBJ2-7; either TRBD1 or TRBD2 may supply D (5 bases each). The CDR3 spans 17 residues. V was clipped by 0 bases and J by 2 bases, with 17 bases between them. Per germline, CDR1 SGHAT and CDR2 FQNNGV. In nucleotides, the CDR3 is TGTGCCAGCAGCTTAGATGCGGTGGGGGAGTCTACCTACGAGCAGTACTTC. Translation: CASSLDAVGESTYEQYF.

This chain joins TRBV5-1 and TRBJ2-1; weak D call: TRBD2 (6 bases). The germline V and J ends were trimmed by 4 bases and 0 bases, with 20 bases remaining between them. The CDR3 has 18 amino acids. The germline CDR1 and CDR2 sequences are SGHRS and YFSETQ. This CDR3 is CASSAGGRGARSYNEQFF. The CDR3 DNA is TGCGCCAGCAGCGCCGGGGGAAGGGGTGCCCGCTCCTACAATGAGCAGTTCTTC. The full variable domain, with the rest looked up from reference TRBV5-1 and TRBJ2-1, is KAGVTQTPRYLIKTRGQQVTLSCSPISGHRSVSWYQQTPGQGLQFLFEYFSETQRNKGNFPGRFSGRQFSNSRSEMNVSTLELGDSALYLCASSAGGRGARSYNEQFFGPGTRLTVL.

This chain links TRBV5-4 with TRBJ1-2, with D perhaps matching TRBD1 (5 bases). The CDR3 is 13 amino acids. Trimming removed 0 bases from V and 6 bases from J, with 9 bases in between. Per germline, CDR1 SGHNT and CDR2 YYREEE (reference sequence). The CDR3 loop reads CASSLATGDGYTF. The CDR3 coding sequence is TGTGCCAGCAGCTTGGCTACAGGTGATGGCTACACCTTC.

The chain joins TRBV10-2 to TRBJ2-2; 7 nucleotides line up with TRBD1. This CDR3 is built from 16 residues. Germline CDR1 and CDR2: WSHSY and SAAADI. V shed 6 bases and J 1 base; nucleotides not matched to a gene: 8. The CDR3 region has the DNA TGCGCCAGCAGATTCTCCCACAGGGGGAACACCGGGGAGCTGTTTTTT. Protein: CASRFSHRGNTGELFF.